This T cell receptor (beta chain) was observed in a study of regulatory T cells in long-lasting Graves disease. Study-level information: Patients newly diagnosed with Graves' had been on antithyroid drugs for under 3 months.

At least ten counts were recorded for this clonotype. Time point given: newly diagnosed GD, antithyroid drugs for less than 3 months. Extracted PBMC RNA gave rise to the TCR library. To make TCR beta libraries, researchers used iRepertoire HTBI primers and Arm-PCR of CDR3 regions. TCRdb re-derived calls from the multiplex PCR reads in MiXCR, one entry per CDR3 protein. The repertoire holds about 540,000 distinct CDR3 sequences, about 14% seen once, with roughly a tenth in the top ten. The CDR3 totals 14 residues. The germline V gene has CDR1 KGHSH and CDR2 LQKENI. The trim removed 3 bases at V and 3 bases at J, leaving 5 bases unmatched. The data were also submitted as part of a second study, on T cells in Graves' hyperthyroidism and ophthalmopathy. That report adds: Clonotypes that were expanded in thyroid above 0.001 mostly appeared in blood too. Separating ophthalmopathy from stable hyperthyroidism was achieved by a 13 V-J model.

The sequence derives from a man aged 25 to 45 with Graves disease. This chain uses TRBV18 with TRBJ2-7; 7 nucleotides match TRBD2. The source material was peripheral blood mononuclear cells (PBMCs), sampled at new diagnosis, from a patient treated with antithyroid drugs. The CDR3 bases are TGTGCCAGCTCACCTGCGGGAGTAGGCTACGAGCAGTACTTC. It yields the protein CASSPAGVGYEQYF.